A selection of T cell receptor beta chains follows, all from one sample in a study of metastatic and nonmetastatic thyroid tumors. TCRdb recomputed clones from the PCR reads via MiXCR. The sample gives tens of thousands of clones, 24% of which show up once; about 3.3% is in the top ten. Sequenced: blood. The receptor source for this set is a male donor with papillary thyroid cancer or a benign thyroid nodule (not recorded which). Some clones in this sample may be carry-over from other donors' samples. CDR3s include the opening cysteine and the closing phenylalanine or tryptophan. D genes are given only for firm matches. Only some rows state a clone size, as once, few, many or a class for expanded clones.

j_call d_call clone_size v_call cdr3_length cdr3_nt cdr3_aa
TRBJ2-1 . . TRBV7-2 14 TGTGCCAGCAGCTTCGTAGGCCCCGGGAATGAGCAGTTCTTC CASSFVGPGNEQFF
TRBJ2-1 TRBD1 . TRBV24-1 15 TGTGCCACCAGTGATTGGGGGACAGGGGGGAATGAGCAGTTCTTC CATSDWGTGGNEQFF
TRBJ2-1 . . TRBV4-1 16 TGCGCCAGCAGCCAGTTGGACATGATCTCCTACAATGAGCAGTTCTTC CASSQLDMISYNEQFF
TRBJ2-1 . many TRBV24-1 14 TGTGCCACCAGTGATTTGGACAGGGAGGGTGAGCAGTTCTTC CATSDLDREGEQFF
TRBJ2-1 . many TRBV28 12 TGTGCCAGCAGCCTTGCCAGCAATGAGCAGTTCTTC CASSLASNEQFF
TRBJ1-3 . many TRBV11-2 15 TGTGCCAGCAGCTTAGAAGGGCATTCTGGGGGCACCATATATTTT CASSLEGHSGGTIYF
TRBJ1-2 TRBD1 many TRBV6-1 14 TGTGCCAGCAGTCCGGGACAGTTCCTAGGCGGCTACACCTTC CASSPGQFLGGYTF
TRBJ2-1 TRBD2 few TRBV12-3/TRBV12-4 18 TGTGCCAGCAGTCCCCTCTCCCTAGCGGCCACCCTTTACAATGAGCAGTTCTTC CASSPLSLAATLYNEQFF
TRBJ2-2 . many TRBV14 15 TGTGCCAGCAGCCAAGATACGGTAGTTCCCGGGGAGCTGTTTTTT CASSQDTVVPGELFF
TRBJ1-2 . . TRBV5-1 13 TGCGCCAGCAGCTTGAGTCTCAACTATGGCTACACCTTC CASSLSLNYGYTF
TRBJ1-4 . many TRBV25-1 15 TGTGCCAGCAGTGAACCCACTACGGGCGGCGAAAAACTGTTTTTT CASSEPTTGGEKLFF
TRBJ2-7 TRBD2 many TRBV9 16 TGTGCCAGCAGCGCCGGGACTAGCGGGAGTTACTACGAGCAGTACTTC CASSAGTSGSYYEQYF
TRBJ1-2 . few TRBV6-1 16 TGTGCCATCAGTCCACAGATCCATGGGGCTAACTATGGCTACACCTTC CAISPQIHGANYGYTF
TRBJ2-1 . many TRBV28 16 TGTGCCAGCAGCCAAACCAACCAAGTTACAAACAATGAGCAGTTCTTC CASSQTNQVTNNEQFF
TRBJ1-1 . few TRBV28 12 TGTGCCAGCAGTTTATTAGTCACTGAAGCTTTCTTT CASSLLVTEAFF
TRBJ2-3 TRBD2 many TRBV6-5 16 TGTGCCAGCAGTACGGGACTAGCGGCTAGCACAGATACGCAGTATTTT CASSTGLAASTDTQYF
TRBJ1-1 TRBD1 . TRBV11-3 14 TGTGCCAGCAGCTTAGGCGGACAGGGGTCTGAAGCTTTCTTT CASSLGGQGSEAFF
TRBJ2-7 . many TRBV7-8 12 TGTGCCAGCAGCCCCCATTCCTACGAGCAGTACTTC CASSPHSYEQYF
TRBJ2-5 TRBD2 many TRBV4-1 20 TGCGCCAGCAGCCGCAAGACCCCGGGACTAGCGGGATCTGGCCAAGAGACCCAGTACTTC CASSRKTPGLAGSGQETQYF
TRBJ2-7 TRBD2 few TRBV20-1 15 TGCAGTGCTAGTGATACTAGCGGGGGAATCTACGAGCAGTACTTC CSASDTSGGIYEQYF
TRBJ2-5 . many TRBV20-1 11 TGCAGTGTTGGGTGGCGAGAGACCCAGTACTTC CSVGWRETQYF
TRBJ1-1 . many TRBV3-1 15 TGTGCCAGCAGCCCAGGACGGGGGTTGAACACTGAAGCTTTCTTT CASSPGRGLNTEAFF
TRBJ2-7 TRBD2 many TRBV5-4 16 TGTGCCAGCAGTCTGGTATCGGGACTAGAGCCCTACGAGCAGTACTTC CASSLVSGLEPYEQYF
TRBJ1-5 . many TRBV15 14 TGTGCCACCAGCCACACAGGGAATACCGAGCCGCAGCATTTT CATSHTGNTEPQHF
TRBJ2-3 . many TRBV18 13 TGTGCCAGCTCACCAGCGGCCACAGATACGCAGTATTTT CASSPAATDTQYF
TRBJ2-1 . many TRBV7-6 15 TGTGCCAGCAGCCCAGAGGCGGGGTCCTACAATGAGCAGTTCTTC CASSPEAGSYNEQFF
TRBJ1-3 . many TRBV3-1 15 TGTGCCAGCAGCCGGAATTCCCGGGGGGGAAACACCATATATTTT CASSRNSRGGNTIYF
TRBJ1-5 . many TRBV15 13 TGTGCCACCAGCAGAGATCCCTCGGGGCCCCAGCATTTT CATSRDPSGPQHF
TRBJ2-1 TRBD1 . TRBV20-1 15 TGCAGTGCGAAACAGGGGGCTCGGATACACAATGAGCAGTTCTTC CSAKQGARIHNEQFF
TRBJ1-4 TRBD1 . TRBV7-9 14 TGTGCCAGCACGTCGGACAGGGAACGTGAAAAACTGTTTTTT CASTSDREREKLFF
TRBJ1-6 . few TRBV27 14 TGTGCCAGCAGTTTTAGGACTGGGAATTCACCCCTCCACTTT CASSFRTGNSPLHF
TRBJ1-1 . many TRBV19 14 TGTGCCAGTAGTGCAGACAGGTCGAACACTGAAGCTTTCTTT CASSADRSNTEAFF
TRBJ2-5 TRBD2 . TRBV3-1 16 TGTGCCAGCAGTCGTAGCGGGGGAACGGGGCAAGAGACCCAGTACTTC CASSRSGGTGQETQYF
TRBJ1-5 TRBD1 many TRBV2 15 TGTGCCAGCAGTGAAATAGACAGGGGCAATCAGCCCCAGCATTTT CASSEIDRGNQPQHF
TRBJ2-2 . few TRBV2 13 TGTGCCAGCAGTGAAGCGGAGGTCGGGGAGCTGTTTTTT CASSEAEVGELFF
TRBJ2-7 . . TRBV6-1 14 TGTGCCAGCAGAAATAGAGGGAACTCCTACGAGCAGTACTTC CASRNRGNSYEQYF
TRBJ2-7 . many TRBV7-9 14 TGTGCCAGCAGCCACCGGGACAAAATCTACGAGCAGTACTTC CASSHRDKIYEQYF
TRBJ1-2 . few TRBV12-3/TRBV12-4 14 TGTGCCAGCATTCTAAATATTGACGCCACCCGCTACACCTTC CASILNIDATRYTF
TRBJ1-3 . . TRBV6-2/TRBV6-3 14 TGTGCCAGCAGTTACGACAGCTCTGGAAACACCATATATTTT CASSYDSSGNTIYF
TRBJ1-2 TRBD1 . TRBV6-1 13 TGTGCCAGCAGTGGACAGGGGAGCTATGGCTACACCTTC CASSGQGSYGYTF
TRBJ1-1 TRBD1 many TRBV6-1 17 TGTGCCAGCAGTGACTCTACCCTGACAGGGATGAACACTGAAGCTTTCTTT CASSDSTLTGMNTEAFF
TRBJ2-1 TRBD2 many TRBV20-1 15 TGCAGTGCTAGAGGGACTAGCGGGAGTGGCGATGAGCAGTTCTTC CSARGTSGSGDEQFF
TRBJ1-4 TRBD1 many TRBV25-1 15 TGTGCCAGCAGGGCTCCCGGGACAGGGAATGAAAAACTGTTTTTT CASRAPGTGNEKLFF
TRBJ1-1 . . TRBV27 12 TGTGCCAGTCTATCTCAGGGCGCTGAAGCTTTCTTT CASLSQGAEAFF
TRBJ1-2 . many TRBV5-6 14 TGTGCCAGCAGCTTGGCGGGGGTGAGGTATGGCTACACCTTC CASSLAGVRYGYTF
TRBJ2-3 TRBD1 . TRBV11-2 16 TGTGCCAGCAGTCAACAGGGGACCCCTAGCACAGATACGCAGTATTTT CASSQQGTPSTDTQYF
TRBJ2-6 TRBD1 many TRBV28 17 TGTGCCAGCAGTTTTGTGGGACAGGGATCTGGGGCCAACGTCCTGACTTTC CASSFVGQGSGANVLTF
TRBJ2-7 TRBD2 few TRBV10-2 13 TGCGCCAGCAGATCCGGGACTAACTACGAGCAGTACTTC CASRSGTNYEQYF
TRBJ1-3 TRBD1 . TRBV30 16 TGTGCCTGGACCCGACCAGGGGGAGGAAGCGGAAACACCATATATTTT CAWTRPGGGSGNTIYF
TRBJ1-2 . many TRBV12-3/TRBV12-4 13 TGTGCCAGCAGGGGGGGCGCAGGATATGGCTACACCTTC CASRGGAGYGYTF
TRBJ2-4 TRBD2 . TRBV14 14 TGTGCCAGCAGCTCCGCGACTAGCGGGAGAAGTTGGGACTTC CASSSATSGRSWDF
TRBJ2-7 TRBD1 . TRBV6-5 14 TGTGCCAGCAGTTCAGGGACAGAGACCTACGAGCAGTACTTC CASSSGTETYEQYF
TRBJ2-5 TRBD1 medium-sized TRBV19 14 TGTGCCAGCTCCACGGGACAGCCCCCCCGGACCCAGTACTTC CASSTGQPPRTQYF
TRBJ1-3 . medium-sized TRBV6-5 16 TGTGCCAGCAGTTACGGTACAGGGAGCTCTGGAAACACCATATATTTT CASSYGTGSSGNTIYF
TRBJ2-7 TRBD1 many TRBV5-4 14 TGTGCCAGCACCACAGACAGGGTGGTCTACGAGCAGTACTTC CASTTDRVVYEQYF
TRBJ1-2 . . TRBV20-1 13 TGCAGTGCTAGAGATGCCCCGGCCGGGGGCTACACCTTC CSARDAPAGGYTF
TRBJ2-3 . many TRBV7-2 13 TGTGCCAGCAGCTTAACAGGGAAGAATACGCAGTATTTT CASSLTGKNTQYF
TRBJ2-7 . medium-sized TRBV6-1 13 TGTGCCAGCACCGAGAGACAGCTAGATCGGCAGTACTTC CASTERQLDRQYF
TRBJ1-1 TRBD1 . TRBV5-4 16 TGTGCCAGCAGCTTTGGGGCCGGGACAGGGAACACTGAAGCTTTCTTT CASSFGAGTGNTEAFF